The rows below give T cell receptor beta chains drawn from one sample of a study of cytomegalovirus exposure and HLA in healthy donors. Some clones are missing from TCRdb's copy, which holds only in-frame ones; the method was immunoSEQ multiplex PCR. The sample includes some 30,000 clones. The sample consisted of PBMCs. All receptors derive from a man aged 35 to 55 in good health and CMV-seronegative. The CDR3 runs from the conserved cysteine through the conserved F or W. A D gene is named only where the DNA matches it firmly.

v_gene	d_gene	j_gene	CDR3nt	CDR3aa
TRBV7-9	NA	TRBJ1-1	TGTGCCAGCAGCTTAGTGTCGGGTAAGAACACTGAAGCTTTCTTT	CASSLVSGKNTEAFF
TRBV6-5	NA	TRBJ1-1	TGTGCCAGCAGTTACTCGACGGGGATGAACACTGAAGCTTTCTTT	CASSYSTGMNTEAFF
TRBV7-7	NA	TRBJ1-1	TGTGCCAGCAGCTTAGTCGCAGGAACTGAAGCTTTCTTT	CASSLVAGTEAFF
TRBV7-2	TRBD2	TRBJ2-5	TGTGCCAGCAGCCCTGAGGTCGCGGGGGGGACCCAGTACTTC	CASSPEVAGGTQYF
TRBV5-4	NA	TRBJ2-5	TGTGCCAGCAGCCCGCCGGCGGACAGAGAGACCCAGTACTTC	CASSPPADRETQYF
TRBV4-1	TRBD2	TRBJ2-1	TGCGCCAGCAGCCAAATTGACATGGGACTAGCCACATACAATGAGCAGTTCTTC	CASSQIDMGLATYNEQFF
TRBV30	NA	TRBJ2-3	TGTGCCTGGGGGACTTATACGCAGTATTTT	CAWGTYTQYF
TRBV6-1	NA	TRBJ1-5	TGTGCCAGCAGCGAGGGCCCACGGCAGCCCCAGCATTTT	CASSEGPRQPQHF
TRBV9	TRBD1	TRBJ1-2	TGTGCCAGCGGAACAACGACAGGGGTTAGTGGCTACACCTTC	CASGTTTGVSGYTF
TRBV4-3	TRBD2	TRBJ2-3	TGCGCCAGCAGCCAAGATCGCGGGAGGCTGAACACAGATACGCAGTATTTT	CASSQDRGRLNTDTQYF
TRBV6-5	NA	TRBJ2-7	TGTGCCAGCAGTTACCGGACAGCGGCCTACGAGCAGTACTTC	CASSYRTAAYEQYF
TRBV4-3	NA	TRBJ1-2	TGCGCCAGCAGCCAAGGGTGGGTGGTCAGGCCGCGGGGATGTGGCTACACCTTC	CASSQGWVVRPRGCGYTF
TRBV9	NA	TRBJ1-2	TGTGCCAGCAGCCCAGAGGAACGGTTCTATGGCTACACCTTC	CASSPEERFYGYTF
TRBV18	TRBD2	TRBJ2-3	TGTGCCAGCTCACTTCGGACTAGCGGGTATAACACAGATACGCAGTATTTT	CASSLRTSGYNTDTQYF
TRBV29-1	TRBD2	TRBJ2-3	TGCAGCGTTTGCGGACTAGCGGGCATCACAGATACGCAGTATTTT	CSVCGLAGITDTQYF
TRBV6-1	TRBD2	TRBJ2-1	TGTGCCAGCAGGGTAGCGGGAGCAGACAATGAGCAGTTCTTC	CASRVAGADNEQFF
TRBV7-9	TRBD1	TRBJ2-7	TGTGCCAGCAGGACCGGGACAGGGGCGCACGAGCAGTACTTC	CASRTGTGAHEQYF
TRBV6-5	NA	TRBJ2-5	TGTGCCAGCAGTTATAACAGCCAAGAGACCCAGTACTTC	CASSYNSQETQYF
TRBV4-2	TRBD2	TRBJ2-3	TGTGCCAGCAGCCAAGAAATAGCGGGAGGGCCAGATAAGCAGTATTTT	CASSQEIAGGPDKQYF
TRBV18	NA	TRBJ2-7	TGTGCCAGCTCACCGGGGACCACGGGGGACTACGAGCAGTACTTC	CASSPGTTGDYEQYF
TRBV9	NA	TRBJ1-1	TGTGCCAGCAGGGCAGGATTCATGAACACTGAAGCTTTCTTT	CASRAGFMNTEAFF
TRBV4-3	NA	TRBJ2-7	TGCGCCAGCAGCCAAGAAGCGGTTCCCGGGCGCTACGAGCAGTACTTC	CASSQEAVPGRYEQYF
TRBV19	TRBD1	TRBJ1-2	TGTGCCAGTTTCCGGACAGGCGAACGCTATGGCTACACCTTC	CASFRTGERYGYTF
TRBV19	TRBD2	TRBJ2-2	TGTGCCACTACAAGGGGGGCCCCGGGACTAGCGGTCACCGGGGAGCTGTTTTTT	CATTRGAPGLAVTGELFF
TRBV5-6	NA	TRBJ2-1	TGTGCCAGCAGCTTGACAGGATCTTCCTACAATGAGCAGTTCTTC	CASSLTGSSYNEQFF
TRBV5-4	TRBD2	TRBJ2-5	TGTGCCAGCAGCAAAACAGCGGGAGGGCCTGGGGAGACCCAGTACTTC	CASSKTAGGPGETQYF
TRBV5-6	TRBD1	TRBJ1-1	TGTGCCAGCAGCTTGTTGGACAGGGGCCCGCGGTGGGTCTTT	CASSLLDRGPRWVF
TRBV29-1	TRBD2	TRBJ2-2	TGCAGCGTTCGAACTAGGACTAGCGGAAACACCGGGGAGCTGTTTTTT	CSVRTRTSGNTGELFF
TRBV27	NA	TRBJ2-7	TGTGCCAGCAGACCCTCAAGTAGCCGGGGCGAGCAGTACTTC	CASRPSSSRGEQYF
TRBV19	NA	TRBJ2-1	TGTGCCAGTAGTCCCCAGGGGAGTTACAATGAGCAGTTCTTC	CASSPQGSYNEQFF